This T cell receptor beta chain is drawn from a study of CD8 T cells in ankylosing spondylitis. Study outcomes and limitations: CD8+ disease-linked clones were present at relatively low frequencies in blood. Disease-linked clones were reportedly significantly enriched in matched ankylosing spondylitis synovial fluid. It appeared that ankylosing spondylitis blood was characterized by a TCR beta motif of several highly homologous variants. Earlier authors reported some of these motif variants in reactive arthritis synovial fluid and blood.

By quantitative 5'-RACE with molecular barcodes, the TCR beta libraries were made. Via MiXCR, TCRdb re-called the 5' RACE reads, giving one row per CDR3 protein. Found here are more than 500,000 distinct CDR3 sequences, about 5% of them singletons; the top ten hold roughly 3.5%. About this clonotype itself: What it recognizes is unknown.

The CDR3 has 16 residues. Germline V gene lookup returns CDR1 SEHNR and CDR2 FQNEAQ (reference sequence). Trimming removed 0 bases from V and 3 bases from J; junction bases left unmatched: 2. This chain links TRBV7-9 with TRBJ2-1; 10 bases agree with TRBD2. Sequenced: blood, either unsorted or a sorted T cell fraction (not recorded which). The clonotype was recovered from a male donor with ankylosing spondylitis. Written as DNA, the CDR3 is TGTGCCAGCAGCTTAGCTAGCGGGGGGCTCTACAATGAGCAGTTCTTC. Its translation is CASSLASGGLYNEQFF.